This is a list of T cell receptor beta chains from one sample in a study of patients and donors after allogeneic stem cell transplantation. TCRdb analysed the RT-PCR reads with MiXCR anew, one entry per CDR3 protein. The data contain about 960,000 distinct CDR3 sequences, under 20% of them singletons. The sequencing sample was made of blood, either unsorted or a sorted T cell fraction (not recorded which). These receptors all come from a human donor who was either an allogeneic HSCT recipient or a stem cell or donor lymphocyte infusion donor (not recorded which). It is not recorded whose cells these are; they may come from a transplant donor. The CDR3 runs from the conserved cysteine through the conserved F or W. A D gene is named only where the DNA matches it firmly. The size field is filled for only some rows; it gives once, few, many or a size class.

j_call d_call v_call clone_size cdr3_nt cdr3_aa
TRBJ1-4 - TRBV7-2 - TGTGCCAGCAGCTTAAGGGGCAGGAGCAATGAAAAACTGTTTTTT CASSLRGRSNEKLFF
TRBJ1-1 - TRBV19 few TGTGCCAGTAGTGTCACCTCATGGGCGAACACTGAAGCTTTCTTT CASSVTSWANTEAFF
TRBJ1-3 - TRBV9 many TGTGCCAGCAGCGTATCAACCCCAGGGGCGCGAGGAAACACCATATATTTT CASSVSTPGARGNTIYF
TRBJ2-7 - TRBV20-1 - TGCAGTGCTAGTGCCGCCGACGAGCAGTACTTC CSASAADEQYF
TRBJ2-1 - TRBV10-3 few TGTGCCATCACCTATGGGGCTCCGTACAATGAGCAGTTCTTC CAITYGAPYNEQFF
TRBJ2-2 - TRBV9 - TGTGCCAGCAGGGGAGAGACCGGGGAGCTGTTTTTT CASRGETGELFF
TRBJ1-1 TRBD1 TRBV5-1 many TGCGCCAGCAGCCACCCGACAGGGGGAAGGGATACTGAAGCTTTCTTT CASSHPTGGRDTEAFF
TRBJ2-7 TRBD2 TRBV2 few TGTGCCAGAGGCGGGAGGGGGGACGAGCAGTACTTC CARGGRGDEQYF
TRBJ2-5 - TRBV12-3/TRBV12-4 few TGTGCCAGCAGTTGGGGACCCCAAGCCCCCCAGTACTTC CASSWGPQAPQYF
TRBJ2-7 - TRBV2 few TGTGCCAGCAGTGCTCTCGACAGGCTATCCTACGAGCAGTACTTC CASSALDRLSYEQYF
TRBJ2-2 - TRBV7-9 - TGCGCCAGCAGCCTGGGACGGGGAGCCGGGGAGCTGTTTTTT CASSLGRGAGELFF
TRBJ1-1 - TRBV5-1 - TGCGCCAGCAGCCGGAGGGCCGACAGGAACACTGAAGCTTTCTTT CASSRRADRNTEAFF
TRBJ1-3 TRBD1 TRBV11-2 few TGTGCCAGCAGCTTTCTCCCAACAGGGGCTGGAAACACCATATATTTT CASSFLPTGAGNTIYF
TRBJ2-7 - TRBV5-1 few TGCGCCAGCAGCCGAAACTCGGAGCAGTACTTC CASSRNSEQYF
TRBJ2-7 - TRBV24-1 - TGTGCCACCAGTGCGACGGGCGTAGGCGAGCAGTACTTC CATSATGVGEQYF
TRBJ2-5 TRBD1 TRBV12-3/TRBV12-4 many TGTGCCAGCAGCCCACAGACAGGGAGCCAAGAGACCCAGTACTTC CASSPQTGSQETQYF
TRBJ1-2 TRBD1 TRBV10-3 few TGTGCCACCCGCCACCGGGACAGATCCTATGGCTACACCTTC CATRHRDRSYGYTF
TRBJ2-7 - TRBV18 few TGTGCCAGCTCACTCAAGACGGAATACTACGAGCAGTACTTC CASSLKTEYYEQYF
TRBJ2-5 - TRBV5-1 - TGCGCCAGCAGTCAGGGGCCTACCAAAGTGGAGACCCAGTACTTC CASSQGPTKVETQYF
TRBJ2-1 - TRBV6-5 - TGTGCCAGCAGTTACTCGGACTATGGATCGGCGTACAATGAGCAGTTCTTC CASSYSDYGSAYNEQFF
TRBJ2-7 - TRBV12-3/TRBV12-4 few TGTGCCAGCAGTTTAGGCCCACTCCCGGATTCCTACGAGCAGTACTTC CASSLGPLPDSYEQYF
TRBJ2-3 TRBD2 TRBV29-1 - TGCAGCGTTGAACCGGGACTAGCTGTGAGCACAGATACGCAGTATTTT CSVEPGLAVSTDTQYF
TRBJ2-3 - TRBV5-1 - TGCGCCAGCAGCTTGGCCCCTTGGACAGTCCCAGATACGCAGTATTTT CASSLAPWTVPDTQYF
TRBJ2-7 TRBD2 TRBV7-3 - TGTGCCAGCAGCTTAAGACTAGCGACCGAGCAGTACTTC CASSLRLATEQYF
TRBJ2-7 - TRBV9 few TGTGCCAGCAGCGCCGGGAGTAGGGAATACGAGCAGTACTTC CASSAGSREYEQYF
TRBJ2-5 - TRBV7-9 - TGTGCCAGCGGGGCAGGGATGGAGACCCAGTACTTC CASGAGMETQYF
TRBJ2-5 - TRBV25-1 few TGTGCCAGCAGTGGAACCCACAGGGCCGAGACCCAGTACTTC CASSGTHRAETQYF
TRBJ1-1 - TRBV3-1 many TGTGCCAGCAGCCAACTGAACACTGAAGCTTTCTTT CASSQLNTEAFF
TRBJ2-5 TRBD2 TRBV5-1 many TGCGCCAGCAGCTTGGGGACTAGCGAAGAGACCCAGTACTTC CASSLGTSEETQYF
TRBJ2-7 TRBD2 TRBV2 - TGTGCCCTGGGGGGGAGAGCCCAAGGGGCGTACGAGCAGTACTTC CALGGRAQGAYEQYF
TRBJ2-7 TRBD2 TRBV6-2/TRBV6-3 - TGTGCCAGCAGTTCCCCCCGGGAGGCGCTCTACGAGCAGTACTTC CASSSPREALYEQYF
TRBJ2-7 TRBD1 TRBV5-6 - TGTGCCAGCAGCCGACGATTGACAGGGGAGAGCTCCTACGAGCAGTACTTC CASSRRLTGESSYEQYF
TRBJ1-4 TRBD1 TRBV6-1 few TGTGCCAGCAGGTTTCCGGGACAGAACCATGAAAAACTGTTTTTT CASRFPGQNHEKLFF
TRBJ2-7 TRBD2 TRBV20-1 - TGCAGTGCTAACCGACTAGCGGACTACGAGCAGTACTTC CSANRLADYEQYF
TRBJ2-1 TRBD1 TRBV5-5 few TGTGCCAGCAGCCCGTCGGACAGGGGGAACAATGAGCAGTTCTTC CASSPSDRGNNEQFF
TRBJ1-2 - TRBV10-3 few TGTGCCATCCAGACTGCTACTAACTATGGCTACACCTTC CAIQTATNYGYTF
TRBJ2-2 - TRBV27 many TGTGCCAGCTTAGGGGGGAACACCGGGGAGCTGTTTTTT CASLGGNTGELFF